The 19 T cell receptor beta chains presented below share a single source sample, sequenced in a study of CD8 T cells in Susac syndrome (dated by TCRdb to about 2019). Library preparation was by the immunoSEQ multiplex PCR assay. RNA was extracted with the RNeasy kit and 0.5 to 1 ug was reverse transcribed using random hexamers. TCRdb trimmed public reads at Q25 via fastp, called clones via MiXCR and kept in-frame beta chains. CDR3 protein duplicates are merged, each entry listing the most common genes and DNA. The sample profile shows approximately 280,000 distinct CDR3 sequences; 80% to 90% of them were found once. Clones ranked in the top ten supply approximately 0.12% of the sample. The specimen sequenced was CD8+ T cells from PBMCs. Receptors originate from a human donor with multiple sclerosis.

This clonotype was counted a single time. The CDR3: CASSFGLAEDTQYF. The CDR3 DNA is TGTGCCAGCAGTTTCGGACTAGCGGAAGATACGCAGTATTTT. This chain links TRBV27 with TRBJ2-3; TRBD2 aligns across 10 bases. J was trimmed by 5 bases and V by 3 bases; bases with no gene match: 2. The CDR3 is made up of 14 amino acids. Germline V gives CDR1 MNHEY, CDR2 SMNVEV (reference sequence).

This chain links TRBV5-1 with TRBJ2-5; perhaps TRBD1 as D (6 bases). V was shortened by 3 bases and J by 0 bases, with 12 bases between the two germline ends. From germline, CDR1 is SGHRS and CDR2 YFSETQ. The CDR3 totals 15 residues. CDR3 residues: CASSSGQNDQETQYF. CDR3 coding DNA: TGCGCCAGCAGCTCAGGACAGAATGACCAAGAGACCCAGTACTTC. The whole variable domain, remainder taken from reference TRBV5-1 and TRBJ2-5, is KAGVTQTPRYLIKTRGQQVTLSCSPISGHRSVSWYQQTPGQGLQFLFEYFSETQRNKGNFPGRFSGRQFSNSRSEMNVSTLELGDSALYLCASSSGQNDQETQYFGPGTRLLVL.

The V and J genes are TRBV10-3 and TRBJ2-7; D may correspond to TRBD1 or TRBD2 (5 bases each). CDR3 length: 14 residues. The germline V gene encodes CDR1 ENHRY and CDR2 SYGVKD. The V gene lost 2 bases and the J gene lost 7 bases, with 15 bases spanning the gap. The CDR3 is CAISEPIDEGEQYF. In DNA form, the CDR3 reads TGTGCCATCAGTGAGCCGATCGACGAGGGGGAGCAGTACTTC.

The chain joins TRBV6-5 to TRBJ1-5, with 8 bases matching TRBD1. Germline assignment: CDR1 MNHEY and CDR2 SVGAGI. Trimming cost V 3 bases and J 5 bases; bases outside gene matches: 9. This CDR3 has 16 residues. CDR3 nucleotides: TGTGCCAGCAGTTATTCCCGGACAGGGAAGGATCAGCCCCAGCATTTT. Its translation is CASSYSRTGKDQPQHF.

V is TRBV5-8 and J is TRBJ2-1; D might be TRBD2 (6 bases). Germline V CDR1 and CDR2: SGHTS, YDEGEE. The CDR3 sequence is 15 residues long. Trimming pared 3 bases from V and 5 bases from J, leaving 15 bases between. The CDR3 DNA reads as TGTGCCAGCAGCTGGCCGCGGGAAGCCCACAATGAGCAGTTCTTC. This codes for CASSWPREAHNEQFF.

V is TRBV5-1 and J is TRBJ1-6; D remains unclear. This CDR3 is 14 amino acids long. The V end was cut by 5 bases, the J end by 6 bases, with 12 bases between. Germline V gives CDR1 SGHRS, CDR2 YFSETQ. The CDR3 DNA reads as TGCGCCAGCAGGAACCCAGGACTTAATTCACCCCTCCACTTT. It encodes CASRNPGLNSPLHF.

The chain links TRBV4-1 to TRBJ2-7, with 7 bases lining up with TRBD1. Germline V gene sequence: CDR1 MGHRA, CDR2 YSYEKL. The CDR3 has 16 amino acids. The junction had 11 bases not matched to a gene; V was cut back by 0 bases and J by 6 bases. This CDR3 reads CASSQETERGRIEQYF. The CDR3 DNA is TGCGCCAGCAGCCAAGAAACGGAGAGGGGGCGTATCGAGCAGTACTTC.

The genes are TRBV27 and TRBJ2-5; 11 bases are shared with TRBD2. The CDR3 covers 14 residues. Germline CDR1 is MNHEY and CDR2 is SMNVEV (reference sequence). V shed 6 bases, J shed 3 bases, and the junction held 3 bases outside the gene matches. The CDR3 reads CASSLAGGEETQYF. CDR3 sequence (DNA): TGTGCCAGCAGCTTAGCGGGAGGGGAAGAGACCCAGTACTTC.

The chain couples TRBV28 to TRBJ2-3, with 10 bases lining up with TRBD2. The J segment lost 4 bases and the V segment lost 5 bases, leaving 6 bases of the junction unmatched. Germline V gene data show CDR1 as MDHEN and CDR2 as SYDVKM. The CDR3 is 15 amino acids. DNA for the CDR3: TGTGCCAGCAGTAGAGCGGGAGGGCCCCCAGATACGCAGTATTTT. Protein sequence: CASSRAGGPPDTQYF. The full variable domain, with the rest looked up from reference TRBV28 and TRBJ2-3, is DVKVTQSSRYLVKRTGEKVFLECVQDMDHENMFWYRQDPGLGLRLIYFSYDVKMKEKGDIPEGYSVSREKKERFSLILESASTNQTSMYLCASSRAGGPPDTQYFGPGTRLTVL.

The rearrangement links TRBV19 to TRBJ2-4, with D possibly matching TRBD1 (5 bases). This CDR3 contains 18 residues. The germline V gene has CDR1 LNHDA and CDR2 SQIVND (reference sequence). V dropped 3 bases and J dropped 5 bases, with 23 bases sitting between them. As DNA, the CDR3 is TGTGCCAGTAGTATTTCGGATCGACAGCGACATCCCCAAAACATTCAGTACTTC. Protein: CASSISDRQRHPQNIQYF.

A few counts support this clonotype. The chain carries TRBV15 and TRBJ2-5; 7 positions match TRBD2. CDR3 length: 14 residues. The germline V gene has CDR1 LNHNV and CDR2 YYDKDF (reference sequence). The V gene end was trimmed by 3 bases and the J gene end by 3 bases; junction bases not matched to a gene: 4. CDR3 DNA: TGTGCCACCAGCAGGTGGGGGGGGGAAGAGACCCAGTACTTC. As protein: CATSRWGGEETQYF.

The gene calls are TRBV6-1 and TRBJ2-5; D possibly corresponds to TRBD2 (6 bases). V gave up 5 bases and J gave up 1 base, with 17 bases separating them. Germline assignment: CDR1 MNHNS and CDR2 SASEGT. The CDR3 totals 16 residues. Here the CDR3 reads CASSPEVRESQETQYF. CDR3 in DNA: TGTGCCAGCAGTCCCGAGGTGCGGGAATCCCAAGAGACCCAGTACTTC.

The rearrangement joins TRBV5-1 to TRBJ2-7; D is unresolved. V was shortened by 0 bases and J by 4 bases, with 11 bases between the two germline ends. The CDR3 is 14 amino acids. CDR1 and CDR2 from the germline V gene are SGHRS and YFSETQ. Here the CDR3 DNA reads TGCGCCAGCAGCTTGGCCCCGGCAGCTTACGAGCAGTACTTC. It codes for CASSLAPAAYEQYF.

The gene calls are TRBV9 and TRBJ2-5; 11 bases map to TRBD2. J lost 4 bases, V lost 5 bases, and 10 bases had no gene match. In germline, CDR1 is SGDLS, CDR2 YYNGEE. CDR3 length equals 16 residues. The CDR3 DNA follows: TGTGCCAGCAGTGATACTAGCGGGAGTAGCCCAGAGACCCAGTACTTC. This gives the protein CASSDTSGSSPETQYF.

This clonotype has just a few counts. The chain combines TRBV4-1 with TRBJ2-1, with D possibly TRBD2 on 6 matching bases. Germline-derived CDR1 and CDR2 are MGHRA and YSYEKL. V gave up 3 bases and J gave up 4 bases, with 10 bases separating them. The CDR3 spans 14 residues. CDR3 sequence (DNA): TGCGCCAGCAGCCACCCCGGGACTTACAATGAGCAGTTCTTC. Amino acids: CASSHPGTYNEQFF.

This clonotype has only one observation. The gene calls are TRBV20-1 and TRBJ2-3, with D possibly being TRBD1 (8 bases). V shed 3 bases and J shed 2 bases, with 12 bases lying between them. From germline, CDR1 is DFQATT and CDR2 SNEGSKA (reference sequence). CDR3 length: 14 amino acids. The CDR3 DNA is TGCAGTGCTAGGGACAGGGACTACACAGATACGCAGTATTTT. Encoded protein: CSARDRDYTDTQYF.

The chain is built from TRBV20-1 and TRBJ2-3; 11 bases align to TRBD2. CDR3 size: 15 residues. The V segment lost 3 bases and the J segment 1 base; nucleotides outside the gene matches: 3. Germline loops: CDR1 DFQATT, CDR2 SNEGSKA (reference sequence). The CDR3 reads CSARDSGGGTDTQYF. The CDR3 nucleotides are TGCAGTGCTAGGGATAGCGGGGGGGGCACAGATACGCAGTATTTT.

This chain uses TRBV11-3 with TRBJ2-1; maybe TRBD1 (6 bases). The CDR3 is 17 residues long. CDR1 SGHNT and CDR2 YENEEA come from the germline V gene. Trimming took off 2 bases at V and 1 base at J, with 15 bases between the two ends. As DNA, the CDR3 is TGTGCCAGCAGCTTAAGGGGGAGCGGACCTTCCTACAATGAGCAGTTCTTC. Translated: CASSLRGSGPSYNEQFF.

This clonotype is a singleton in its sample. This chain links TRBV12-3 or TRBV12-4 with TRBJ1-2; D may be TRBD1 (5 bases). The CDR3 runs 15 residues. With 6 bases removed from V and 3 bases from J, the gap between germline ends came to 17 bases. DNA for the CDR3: TGTGCCAGCAGGGGGGTCTTGGGTCCCTACTATGGCTACACCTTC. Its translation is CASRGVLGPYYGYTF.